This T cell receptor beta chain comes out of a study of early T cells in non-severe SARS-CoV-2 infection. The wider study: The sequenced material was bulk RNA from unsorted whole blood, and its chains were unpaired. Study-wide findings and caveats: Anti-spike CD8 responses were favored in VDJdb matching, and private and CD4 specificities were missed.

About this clonotype: Its target is not known.

Unique molecular identifiers were attached to individual cDNA molecules. TCRdb used MiXCR to reprocess the 5' RACE reads, holding one entry per CDR3 protein. There are some 42,000 distinct CDR3 sequences in the sample; around 6.3% occur only once, and about 8.3% lies in the top ten. The CDR3 covers 15 residues. V gave up 3 bases and J gave up 1 base, with 9 bases separating them. The material was whole blood, obtained at baseline. The chain is built from TRBV12-3 or TRBV12-4 and TRBJ2-2; the D gene is possibly TRBD1 (5 bases). The clonotype originates from an adult who was a healthcare worker with PCR-confirmed SARS-CoV-2 infection or an uninfected control (not recorded which). The CDR3: CASSFRQGNTGELFF. CDR3 DNA sequence: TGTGCCAGCAGTTTTAGGCAGGGGAACACCGGGGAGCTGTTTTTT.